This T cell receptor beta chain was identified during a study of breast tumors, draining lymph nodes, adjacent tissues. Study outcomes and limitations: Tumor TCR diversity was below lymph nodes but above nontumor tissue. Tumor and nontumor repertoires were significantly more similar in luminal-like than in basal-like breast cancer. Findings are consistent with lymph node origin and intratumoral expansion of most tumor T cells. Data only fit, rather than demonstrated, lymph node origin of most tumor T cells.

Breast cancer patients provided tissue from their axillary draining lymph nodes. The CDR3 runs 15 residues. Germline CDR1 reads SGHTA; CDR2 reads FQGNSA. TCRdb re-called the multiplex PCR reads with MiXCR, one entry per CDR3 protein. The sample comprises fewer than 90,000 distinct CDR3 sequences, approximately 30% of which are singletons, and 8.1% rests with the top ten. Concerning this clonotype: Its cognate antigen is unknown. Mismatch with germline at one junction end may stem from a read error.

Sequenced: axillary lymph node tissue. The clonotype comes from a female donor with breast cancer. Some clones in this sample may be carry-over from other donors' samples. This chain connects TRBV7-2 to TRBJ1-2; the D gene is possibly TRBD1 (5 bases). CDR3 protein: CASSSGDLIRYGYTF. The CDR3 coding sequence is TGTGCCAGCAGCTCCGGGGACCTGATACGCTATGGCTACACTTTC.